This T cell receptor (beta chain) was captured in a study of blood T cell repertoires in COVID-19. Study information: PBMCs, B-cell-depleted T cells, or T cells provided the cDNA or gDNA that made up the material.

From germline, CDR1 is KGHDR and CDR2 SFDVKD. The CDR3 is made up of 17 amino acids. Trimming took 5 bases from V and 7 from J; bases not matched to a gene: 17. Living in 20 to 30 US areas, the participants were between roughly 18 and 95 years of age. All recovered Cohort 3 donors got two negative PCRs, got clearance, or saw symptom resolution. Authors' processing steps: Reference gene primer amplification yielded estimated nucleated cell counts. Here immunoSEQ multiplex PCR was the method, and the copy in TCRdb shows in-frame clones only, minus some. V, J and clone size were drawn from that table, and D and trimming were deduced from the DNA. The sample lists 150,000 to 200,000 clones; more than 70% were seen once.

The sample comprised PBMCs or T cells enriched from blood (not recorded which). The chain employs TRBV24-1 and TRBJ1-2, with 8 bases lining up with TRBD1. The TCR originated in a man between 35 and 55 years old who had recovered from COVID-19. CDR3: CATSVSAAGGWEGGYTF. In DNA, the CDR3 is TGTGCCACCAGTGTGTCAGCGGCAGGGGGCTGGGAAGGTGGCTACACCTTC.